This is a list of T cell receptor beta chains from one sample in a study of siplizumab effects on memory and regulatory T cells. Here immunoSEQ multiplex PCR was the method, and the copy in TCRdb shows in-frame clones only, minus some. The profile shows some 52,000 clones, approximately 97% of them singletons. The sample consisted of naive CD4+ T cells sorted from blood. The receptors come from a human donor in good health. Both conserved end residues are part of each CDR3. The order of the fields is V gene, clone size, J gene, D gene, CDR3 DNA, CDR3 protein. A D gene is named only where the DNA matches it firmly. Clone size is given for some rows only: seen once, a few or many times, or a class if the clone is expanded.

v_gene: TRBV4-1; abundance: .; j_gene: TRBJ2-7; d_gene: TRBD1; CDR3nt: TGCGCCAGCAGCCGAGGGACAGCTAACTACGAGCAGTACTTC; CDR3aa: CASSRGTANYEQYF
v_gene: TRBV30; abundance: .; j_gene: TRBJ1-2; d_gene: TRBD1; CDR3nt: TGTGCCTGGAGCCCGACAGGGGTTGGCTATGGCTACACCTTC; CDR3aa: CAWSPTGVGYGYTF
v_gene: TRBV7-2; abundance: .; j_gene: TRBJ2-1; d_gene: .; CDR3nt: TGTGCCAGCAGCTTTCGAGGGGGACGTGGCTACAATGAGCAGTTCTTC; CDR3aa: CASSFRGGRGYNEQFF
v_gene: TRBV5-4; abundance: .; j_gene: TRBJ2-5; d_gene: .; CDR3nt: TGTGCCAGCAGCGCTTGGGGGCGGGGGCCACAAGAGACCCAGTACTTC; CDR3aa: CASSAWGRGPQETQYF
v_gene: TRBV7-3; abundance: .; j_gene: TRBJ2-2; d_gene: .; CDR3nt: TGTGCCAGCAGCACGGGACTTACGAACACCGGGGAGCTGTTTTTT; CDR3aa: CASSTGLTNTGELFF
v_gene: TRBV5-1; abundance: .; j_gene: TRBJ1-1; d_gene: .; CDR3nt: TGCGCCAGCAGCTTGGTGGGGGCAGGGCGCTCTGTCGAAGCTTTCTTT; CDR3aa: CASSLVGAGRSVEAFF
v_gene: TRBV5-4; abundance: .; j_gene: TRBJ2-5; d_gene: .; CDR3nt: TGTGCCAGCAGCTACAATGGGGGTGGGAGAAAGGGAGAGACCCAGTACTTC; CDR3aa: CASSYNGGGRKGETQYF
v_gene: TRBV4-3; abundance: .; j_gene: TRBJ2-1; d_gene: .; CDR3nt: TGCGCCAGCAGCCGGACGGGGAGGGGGAATGAGCAGTTCTTC; CDR3aa: CASSRTGRGNEQFF
v_gene: TRBV11-3; abundance: once; j_gene: TRBJ1-1; d_gene: .; CDR3nt: TGTGCCAGCAGCCCCCGGGAGTTCACCATGAACACTGAAGCTTTCTTT; CDR3aa: CASSPREFTMNTEAFF
v_gene: TRBV6-6; abundance: .; j_gene: TRBJ1-5; d_gene: TRBD1; CDR3nt: TGTGCCAGCAGCCCTGACAGGGAGAATCAGCCCCAGCATTTT; CDR3aa: CASSPDRENQPQHF
v_gene: TRBV11-3; abundance: .; j_gene: TRBJ2-7; d_gene: .; CDR3nt: TGTGCCAGCAGCTTATTTGGCGGGTCTTCCTACGAGCAGTACTTC; CDR3aa: CASSLFGGSSYEQYF
v_gene: TRBV19; abundance: .; j_gene: TRBJ1-2; d_gene: .; CDR3nt: TGTGCCAGTAGTTCCGCGACTAACTATGGCTACACCTTC; CDR3aa: CASSSATNYGYTF
v_gene: TRBV12-5; abundance: .; j_gene: TRBJ2-5; d_gene: TRBD1; CDR3nt: TGTGCTAGTGGTTTGGTAAGAGGGGGCGGAGAGACCCAGTACTTC; CDR3aa: CASGLVRGGGETQYF
v_gene: TRBV15; abundance: .; j_gene: TRBJ2-3; d_gene: .; CDR3nt: TGTGCCACCAGCAGAGATCGGGGGGCGGGCACAGATACGCAGTATTTT; CDR3aa: CATSRDRGAGTDTQYF
v_gene: TRBV6-1; abundance: .; j_gene: TRBJ2-7; d_gene: .; CDR3nt: TGTGCCAGCAGAGACCCAGCGGATACCTACGAGCAGTACTTC; CDR3aa: CASRDPADTYEQYF